A selection of T cell receptor beta chains follows, all from one sample in a study of T cells after yellow fever vaccination. TCRdb re-derived calls from the 5' RACE reads in MiXCR, one entry per CDR3 protein. This table holds 300,000 to 350,000 distinct CDR3 sequences, approximately 4.2% found once. The sample here was PBMCs, taken 5 days after the yellow fever booster vaccination. These receptors all stem from a young man who received the YFV17D yellow fever vaccine. Both conserved end residues are trimmed from each CDR3. Rows give clone size only sometimes, using once, few, many, or a class for an expanded clone.

j_call v_call clone_size cdr3_aa
TRBJ2-5 TRBV19 NA ASSTIARSTAETQY
TRBJ2-3 TRBV7-2 NA ASSFGLAPDTQY
TRBJ1-2 TRBV27 few ASSPIGGGPANYGYT
TRBJ1-1 TRBV5-1 NA ASRFDAGSTEAF
TRBJ1-1 TRBV27 few ASSPSGTGSWNTEAF
TRBJ2-1 TRBV28 few ASNPSGGARHEQF
TRBJ1-1 TRBV7-9 NA ASSLVLLNTEAF
TRBJ2-7 TRBV12-3/TRBV12-4 NA ASRPDTTVYEQY
TRBJ1-2 TRBV6-4 few ASSVYPGNYGYT
TRBJ1-2 TRBV4-1 few ASSQDSGEAGPNYGYT
TRBJ1-6 TRBV6-5 few ASRDLAGSNSPLH
TRBJ2-6 TRBV7-9 NA ASSPSTRDRVSSGANVLT
TRBJ2-7 TRBV5-1 few ASSLGLGAPVDEQY
TRBJ2-1 TRBV24-1 few ATSDSGLAGGSPNEQF
TRBJ1-5 TRBV6-2/TRBV6-3 NA ASSSTRYSNQPQH
TRBJ1-1 TRBV29-1 few SILGTDGNTEAF
TRBJ2-2 TRBV2 NA ASTLTTGELF
TRBJ2-3 TRBV7-2 NA ASTALLAGTDTQY
TRBJ1-1 TRBV7-2 many ASSPRRVTEAF
TRBJ2-1 TRBV4-3 few ASSQGLLLSNEQF
TRBJ1-6 TRBV30 few AWSVRVNSPLH
TRBJ2-4 TRBV19 few ASSTQQGSAKNIQY
TRBJ2-1 TRBV5-4 few ASNLYSRNEQF
TRBJ1-6 TRBV6-4 NA ASSETRTGPLH
TRBJ1-5 TRBV20-1 many SARVGHAPYGNQPQH
TRBJ1-3 TRBV12-3/TRBV12-4 few ALGRARNTIY
TRBJ2-7 TRBV18 NA ASSSLPRSYEQY
TRBJ2-7 TRBV3-1 NA ASSQDLYPSYEQY
TRBJ2-6 TRBV4-3 NA ASGEGPGANVLT
TRBJ2-3 TRBV4-3 many ASSQEGGDTDTQY
TRBJ2-2 TRBV7-9 few ASSPRGMRNTGELF
TRBJ1-1 TRBV12-5 NA ASGLGDRTAF
TRBJ1-5 TRBV4-1 few ASSPRQGLYSNQPQH
TRBJ2-7 TRBV7-9 few ASREVIGRHYEQY
TRBJ1-1 TRBV7-8 few ASSRLGRANTEAF
TRBJ1-2 TRBV3-1 NA ASSPSFGGGRYGYT
TRBJ1-2 TRBV11-2 many ASSPLRGRRTNGYT
TRBJ2-3 TRBV7-2 few ASSLFFSTDTQY
TRBJ2-3 TRBV6-5 many ASSLAGGSTDTQY
TRBJ2-1 TRBV10-2 many ASSESPRSSYNEQF
TRBJ2-2 TRBV5-1 NA ASSSLRINTGELF
TRBJ2-5 TRBV6-5 NA ASSSVGLAEETQY
TRBJ2-7 TRBV5-1 many ASNPRQLHSYEQY
TRBJ2-6 TRBV29-1 NA SVVLRGSSGANVLT
TRBJ2-5 TRBV20-1 many SARGGGAQETQY
TRBJ1-1 TRBV29-1 NA SVDRNTEAF
TRBJ2-5 TRBV7-7 NA ASSVDRGHGETQY
TRBJ1-4 TRBV3-1 few ASSQGTTSLTNEKLF
TRBJ1-5 TRBV7-9 many ASSFQGAGQPQH
TRBJ2-5 TRBV29-1 few SVEGLLERGTQY
TRBJ2-1 TRBV7-2 NA ASSLGKGLATYNEQF
TRBJ2-1 TRBV12-3/TRBV12-4 NA ASTLAGGYNEQF
TRBJ1-6 TRBV20-1 NA SALNTGSYNSPLH